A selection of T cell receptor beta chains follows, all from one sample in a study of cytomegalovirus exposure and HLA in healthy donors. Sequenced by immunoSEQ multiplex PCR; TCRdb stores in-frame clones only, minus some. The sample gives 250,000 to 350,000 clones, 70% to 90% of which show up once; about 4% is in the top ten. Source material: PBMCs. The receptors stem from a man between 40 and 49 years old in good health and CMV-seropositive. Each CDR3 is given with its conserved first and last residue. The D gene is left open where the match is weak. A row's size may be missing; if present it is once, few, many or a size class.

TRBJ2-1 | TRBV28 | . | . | TGTGCCAGCAGTCTCCGACTAAACCGGAGGTTCTTC | CASSLRLNRRFF
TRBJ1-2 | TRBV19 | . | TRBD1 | TGTGCCAGCCAGGATAGCAGGGGGGCTAACGATGGCTACACCTTC | CASQDSRGANDGYTF
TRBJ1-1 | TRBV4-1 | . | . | TGCGCCAGCAGCCAAGTTCCCGCGGGGATTCCCAACACTGAAGCTTTCTTT | CASSQVPAGIPNTEAFF
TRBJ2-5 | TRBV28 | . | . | TGTGCCAGCAGTACCCCCCGGATGGTTACAACCCTCCAGGGAGAGACCCAGTACTTC | CASSTPRMVTTLQGETQYF
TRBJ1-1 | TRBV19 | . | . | TGTGCCAGTAATTTTGGCGGGAACACTGAAGCTTTCTTT | CASNFGGNTEAFF
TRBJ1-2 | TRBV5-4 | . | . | TGTGCCACCTCTCGAGAAAACTATGGCTACACCTTC | CATSRENYGYTF
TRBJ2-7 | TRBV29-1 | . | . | TGCAGCGTTACAGGGTTCCACGAGCAGTACTTC | CSVTGFHEQYF
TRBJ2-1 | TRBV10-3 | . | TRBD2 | TGTGCCACCGTCCCGGGACTAGCCTCATGGTACAATGAGCAGTTCTTC | CATVPGLASWYNEQFF
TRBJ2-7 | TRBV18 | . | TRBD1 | TGTGCCAGCTCGTCACAGGGGGCGAGCAGCTCCTACGAGCAGTACTTC | CASSSQGASSSYEQYF
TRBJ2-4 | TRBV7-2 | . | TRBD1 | TGTGCCAGCAGCACCTTTCAGGGGGCCCTAAACATTCAGTACTTC | CASSTFQGALNIQYF
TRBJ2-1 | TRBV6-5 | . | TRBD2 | TGTGCCAGCAGTTACACCGGGACTACCGAGCAGTTCTTC | CASSYTGTTEQFF
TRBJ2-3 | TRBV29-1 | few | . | TGCAGCGTTGCTCGTCATACGCAGTATTTT | CSVARHTQYF